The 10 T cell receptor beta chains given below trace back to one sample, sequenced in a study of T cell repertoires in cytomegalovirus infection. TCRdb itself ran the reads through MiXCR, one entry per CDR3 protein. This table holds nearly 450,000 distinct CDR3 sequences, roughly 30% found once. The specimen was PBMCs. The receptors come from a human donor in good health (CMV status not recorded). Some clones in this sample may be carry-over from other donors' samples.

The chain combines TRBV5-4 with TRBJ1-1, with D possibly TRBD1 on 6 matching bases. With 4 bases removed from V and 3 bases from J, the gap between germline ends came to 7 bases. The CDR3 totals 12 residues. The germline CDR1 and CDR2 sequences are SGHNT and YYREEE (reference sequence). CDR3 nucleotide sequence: TGTGCCAGCAGCAGACAGGACACTGAAGCTTTCTTT. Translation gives CASSRQDTEAFF.

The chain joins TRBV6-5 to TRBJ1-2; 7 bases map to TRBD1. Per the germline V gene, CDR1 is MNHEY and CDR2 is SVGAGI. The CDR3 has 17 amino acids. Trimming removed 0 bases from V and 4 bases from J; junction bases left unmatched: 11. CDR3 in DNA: TGTGCCAGCAGTTACTCGAGTACAGGGGTAATGTTCTATGGCTACACCTTC. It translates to CASSYSSTGVMFYGYTF.

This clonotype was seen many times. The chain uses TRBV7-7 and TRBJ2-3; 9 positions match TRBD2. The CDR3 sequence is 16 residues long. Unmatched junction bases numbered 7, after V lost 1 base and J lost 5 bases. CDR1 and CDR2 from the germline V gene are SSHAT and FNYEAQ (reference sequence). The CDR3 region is CASSLGPAGGVDTQYF. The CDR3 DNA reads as TGTGCCAGCAGCTTAGGCCCAGCGGGGGGTGTAGATACGCAGTATTTT.

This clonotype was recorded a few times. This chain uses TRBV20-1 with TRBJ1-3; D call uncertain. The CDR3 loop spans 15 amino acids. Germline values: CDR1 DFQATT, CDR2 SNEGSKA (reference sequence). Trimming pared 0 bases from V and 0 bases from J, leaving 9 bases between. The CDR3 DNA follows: TGCAGTGCTAGAGACCCTAGGCCCTCTGGAAACACCATATATTTT. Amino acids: CSARDPRPSGNTIYF.

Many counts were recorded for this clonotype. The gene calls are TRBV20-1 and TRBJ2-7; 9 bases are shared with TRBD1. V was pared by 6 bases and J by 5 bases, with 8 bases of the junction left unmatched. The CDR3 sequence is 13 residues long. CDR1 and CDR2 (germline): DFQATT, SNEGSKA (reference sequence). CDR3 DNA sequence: TGCAGTGCAGGCGGGACAGGGATCCACGAGCAGTACTTC. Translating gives CSAGGTGIHEQYF.

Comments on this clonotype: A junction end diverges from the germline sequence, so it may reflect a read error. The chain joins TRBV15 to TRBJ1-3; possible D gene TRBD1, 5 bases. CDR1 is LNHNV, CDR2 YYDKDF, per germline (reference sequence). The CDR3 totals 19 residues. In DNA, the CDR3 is TGTGCCACCAGCAGAGTGGCCGTGAACCTAGGGGACTCTGGAAACCCCATATATTTT. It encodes CATSRVAVNLGDSGNPIYF.

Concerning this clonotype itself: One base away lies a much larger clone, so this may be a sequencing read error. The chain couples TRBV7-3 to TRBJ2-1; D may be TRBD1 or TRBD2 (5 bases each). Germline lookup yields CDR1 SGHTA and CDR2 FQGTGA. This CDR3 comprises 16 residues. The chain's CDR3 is CASNPGLSRGDNDQFF. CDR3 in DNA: TGTGCCAGCAACCCTGGTCTTTCTAGGGGAGACAATGATCAGTTCTTC.

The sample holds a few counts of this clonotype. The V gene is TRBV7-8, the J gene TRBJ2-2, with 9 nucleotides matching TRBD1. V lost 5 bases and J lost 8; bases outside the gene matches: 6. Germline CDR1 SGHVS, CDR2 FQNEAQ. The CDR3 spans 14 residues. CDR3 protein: CASSTDRGSGELFF. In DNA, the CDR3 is TGTGCCAGCAGCACGGACAGGGGATCGGGGGAGCTGTTTTTT.

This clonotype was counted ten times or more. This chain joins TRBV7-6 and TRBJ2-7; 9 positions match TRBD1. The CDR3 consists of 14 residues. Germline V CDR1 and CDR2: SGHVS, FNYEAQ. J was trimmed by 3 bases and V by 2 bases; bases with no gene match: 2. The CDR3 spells CASSLRTGDYEQYF. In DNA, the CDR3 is TGTGCCAGCAGCTTACGGACAGGGGACTACGAGCAGTACTTC.

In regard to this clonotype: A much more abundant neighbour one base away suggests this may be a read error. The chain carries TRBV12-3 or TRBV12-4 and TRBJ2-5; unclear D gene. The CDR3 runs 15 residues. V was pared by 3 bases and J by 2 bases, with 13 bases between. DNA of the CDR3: TGTGCCAGCAGTTTCTCGTGTAGTCCGCAAGAGACCCAGTACTTC. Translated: CASSFSCSPQETQYF.